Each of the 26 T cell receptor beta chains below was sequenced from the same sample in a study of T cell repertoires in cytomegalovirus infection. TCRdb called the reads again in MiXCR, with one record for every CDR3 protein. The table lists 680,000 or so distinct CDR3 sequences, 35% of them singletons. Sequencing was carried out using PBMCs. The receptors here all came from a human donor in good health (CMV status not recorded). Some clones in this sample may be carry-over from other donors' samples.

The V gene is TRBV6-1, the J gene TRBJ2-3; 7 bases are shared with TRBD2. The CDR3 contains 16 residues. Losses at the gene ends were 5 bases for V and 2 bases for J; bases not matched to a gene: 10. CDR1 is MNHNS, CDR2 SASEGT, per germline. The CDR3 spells CASSFLGRENTDTQYF. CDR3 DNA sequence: TGTGCCAGCAGTTTCCTTGGGCGGGAGAACACAGATACGCAGTATTTT.

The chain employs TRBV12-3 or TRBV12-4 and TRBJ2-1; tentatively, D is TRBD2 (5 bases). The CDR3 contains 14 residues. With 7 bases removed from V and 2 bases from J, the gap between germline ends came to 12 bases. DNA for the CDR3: TGTGCCAGCAAACAGAGGGCTACCTACAATGAGCAGTTCTTC. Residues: CASKQRATYNEQFF.

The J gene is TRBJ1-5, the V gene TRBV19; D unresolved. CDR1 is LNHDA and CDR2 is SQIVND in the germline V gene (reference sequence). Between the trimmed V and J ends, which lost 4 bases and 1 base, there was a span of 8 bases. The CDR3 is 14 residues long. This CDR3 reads CASSTARSNQPQHF. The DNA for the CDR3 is TGTGCCAGTAGTACGGCAAGGAGCAATCAGCCCCAGCATTTT.

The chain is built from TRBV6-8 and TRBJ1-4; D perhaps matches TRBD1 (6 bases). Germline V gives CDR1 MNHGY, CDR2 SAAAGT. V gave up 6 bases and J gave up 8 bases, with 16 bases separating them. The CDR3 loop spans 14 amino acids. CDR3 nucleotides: TGTGCCAGCAGGGCCGGGACAAGGGGCGAAAAACTGTTTTTT. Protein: CASRAGTRGEKLFF.

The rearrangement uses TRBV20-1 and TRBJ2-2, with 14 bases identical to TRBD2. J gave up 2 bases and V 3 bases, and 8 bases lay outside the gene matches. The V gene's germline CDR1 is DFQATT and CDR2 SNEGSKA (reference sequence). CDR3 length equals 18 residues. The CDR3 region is CSASRLTSGRANTGELFF. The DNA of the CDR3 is TGCAGTGCTAGTCGATTGACTAGCGGGAGGGCTAACACCGGGGAGCTGTTTTTT.

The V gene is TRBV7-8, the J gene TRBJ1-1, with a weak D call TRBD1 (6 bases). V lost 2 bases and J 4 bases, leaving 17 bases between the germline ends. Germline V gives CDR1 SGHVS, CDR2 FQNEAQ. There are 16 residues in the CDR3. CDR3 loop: CASSLKQGTWGTEAFF. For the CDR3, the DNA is TGTGCCAGCAGCTTAAAACAGGGAACATGGGGCACTGAAGCTTTCTTT.

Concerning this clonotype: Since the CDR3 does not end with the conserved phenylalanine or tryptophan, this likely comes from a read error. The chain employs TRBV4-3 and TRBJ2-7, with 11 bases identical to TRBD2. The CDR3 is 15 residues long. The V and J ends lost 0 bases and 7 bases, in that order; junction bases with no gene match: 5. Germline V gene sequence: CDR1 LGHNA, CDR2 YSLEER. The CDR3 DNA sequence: TGCGCCAGCAGCCAAGATCCTAGCGGGAGGTGGGAGCAGTACTTA. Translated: CASSQDPSGRWEQYL.

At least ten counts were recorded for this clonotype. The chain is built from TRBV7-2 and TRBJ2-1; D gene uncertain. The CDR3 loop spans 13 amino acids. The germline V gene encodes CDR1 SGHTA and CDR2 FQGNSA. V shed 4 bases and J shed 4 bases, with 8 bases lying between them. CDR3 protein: CASSYSGYNEQFF. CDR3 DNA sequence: TGTGCCAGCAGCTATTCCGGGTACAATGAGCAGTTCTTC.

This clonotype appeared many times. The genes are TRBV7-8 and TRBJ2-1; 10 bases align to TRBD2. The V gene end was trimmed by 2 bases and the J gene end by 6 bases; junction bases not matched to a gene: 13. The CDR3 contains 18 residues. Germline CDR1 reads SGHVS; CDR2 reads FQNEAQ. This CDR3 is CASSLSKREGRSFNEQFF. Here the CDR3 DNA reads TGTGCCAGCAGCTTATCAAAGCGGGAGGGCCGCAGTTTCAATGAGCAGTTCTTC.

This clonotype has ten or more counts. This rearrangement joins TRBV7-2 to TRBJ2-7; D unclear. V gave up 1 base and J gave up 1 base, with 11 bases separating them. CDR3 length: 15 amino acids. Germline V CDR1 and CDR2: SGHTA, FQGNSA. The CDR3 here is CASSLVHSESYEQYF. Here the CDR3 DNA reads TGTGCCAGCAGCTTAGTTCACAGCGAGTCCTACGAGCAGTACTTC.

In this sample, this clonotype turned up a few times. CDR3 sequence: CASNQPGQGNNEQFF. CDR3 nucleotides: TGTGCCAGCAATCAGCCGGGACAGGGGAACAATGAGCAGTTCTTC. The J gene is TRBJ2-1, the V gene TRBV28; TRBD1 agrees at 10 bases. After removal of 7 bases from V and 5 bases from J, the junction contained 8 bases not matched to a gene. CDR1 is MDHEN, CDR2 SYDVKM, per germline. The CDR3 is made up of 15 amino acids.

The CDR3 sequence is CASSLDPGANYGYTF. The DNA for the CDR3 is TGTGCCAGCAGCTTAGATCCAGGGGCTAACTATGGCTACACCTTC. This rearrangement joins TRBV11-2 to TRBJ1-2; D perhaps matches TRBD1 (6 bases). V was shortened by 0 bases and J by 0 bases, with 8 bases between the two germline ends. CDR3 length: 15 amino acids. Germline values: CDR1 SGHAT, CDR2 FQNNGV.

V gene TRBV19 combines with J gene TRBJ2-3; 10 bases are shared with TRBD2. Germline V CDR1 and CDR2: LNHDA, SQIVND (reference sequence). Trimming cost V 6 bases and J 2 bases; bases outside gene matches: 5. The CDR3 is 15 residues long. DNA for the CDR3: TGTGCCAGTAGCGGGACTAGCGCATACACAGATACGCAGTATTTT. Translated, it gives CASSGTSAYTDTQYF.

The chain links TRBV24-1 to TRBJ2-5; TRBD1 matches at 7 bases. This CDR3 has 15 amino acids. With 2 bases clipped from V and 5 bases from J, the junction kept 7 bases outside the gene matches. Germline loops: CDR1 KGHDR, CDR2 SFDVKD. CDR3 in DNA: TGTGCCACCAGTGATTGGACAGGTGATGGGGAGACCCAGTACTTC. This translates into CATSDWTGDGETQYF.

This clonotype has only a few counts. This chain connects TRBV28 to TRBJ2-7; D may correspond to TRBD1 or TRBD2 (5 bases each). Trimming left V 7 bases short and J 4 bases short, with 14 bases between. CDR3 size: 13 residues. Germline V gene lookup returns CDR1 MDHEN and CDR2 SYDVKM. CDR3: CASTRGPGYEQYF. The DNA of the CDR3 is TGTGCCAGCACGCGAGGGCCAGGGTACGAGCAGTACTTC.

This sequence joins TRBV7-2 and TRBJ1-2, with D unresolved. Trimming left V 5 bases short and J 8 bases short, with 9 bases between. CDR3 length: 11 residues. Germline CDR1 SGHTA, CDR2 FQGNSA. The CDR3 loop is CASSLLAGYTF. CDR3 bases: TGTGCCAGCAGCCTCCTGGCGGGCTACACCTTC.

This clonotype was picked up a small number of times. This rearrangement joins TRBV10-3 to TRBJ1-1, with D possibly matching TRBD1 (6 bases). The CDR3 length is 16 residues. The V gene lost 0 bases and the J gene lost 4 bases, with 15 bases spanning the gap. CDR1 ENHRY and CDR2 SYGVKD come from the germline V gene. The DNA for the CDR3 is TGTGCCATCAGTGAGTCTCGGGGGGGCGGTGGCACTGAAGCTTTCTTT. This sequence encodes CAISESRGGGGTEAFF.

The DNA for the CDR3 is TGTGCCAGCAGTTCATCCCTGGACAGGGGGCCCCCGGTGGCCCAGTACTTC. This sequence encodes CASSSSLDRGPPVAQYF. This sequence joins TRBV28 and TRBJ2-5; 11 bases match TRBD1. This CDR3 region has 17 residues. Trimming took 4 bases from V and 9 from J; bases not matched to a gene: 16. Germline V gene lookup returns CDR1 MDHEN and CDR2 SYDVKM.

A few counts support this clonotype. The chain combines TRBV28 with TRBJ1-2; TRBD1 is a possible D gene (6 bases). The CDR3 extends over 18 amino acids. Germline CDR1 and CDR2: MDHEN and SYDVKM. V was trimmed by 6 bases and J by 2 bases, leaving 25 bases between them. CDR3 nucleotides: TGTGCCAGCAGGTCCTCGACCAGGGGAGTGTTGGCGAACTATGGCTACACCTTC. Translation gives CASRSSTRGVLANYGYTF.

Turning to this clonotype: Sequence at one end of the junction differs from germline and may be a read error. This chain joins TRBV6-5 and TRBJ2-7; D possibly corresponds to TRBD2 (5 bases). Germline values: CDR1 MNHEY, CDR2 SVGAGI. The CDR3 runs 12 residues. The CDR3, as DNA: TGTGCCAGCACCGAAACCGGGGTAGTGGAGCACTTC. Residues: CASTETGVVEHF.

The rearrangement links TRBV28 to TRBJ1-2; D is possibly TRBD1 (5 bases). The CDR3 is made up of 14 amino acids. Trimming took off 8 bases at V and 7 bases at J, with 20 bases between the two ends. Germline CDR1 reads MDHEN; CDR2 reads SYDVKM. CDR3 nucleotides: TGTGCCAGCGCAGGGACGGTAAGCCTCGGTGGCTACACCTTC. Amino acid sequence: CASAGTVSLGGYTF.

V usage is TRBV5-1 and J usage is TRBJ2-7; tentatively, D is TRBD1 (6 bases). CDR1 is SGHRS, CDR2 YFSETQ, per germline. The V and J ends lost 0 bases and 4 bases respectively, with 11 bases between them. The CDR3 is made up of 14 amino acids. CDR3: CASSLAGTRYEQYF. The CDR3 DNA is TGCGCCAGCAGCTTGGCCGGGACACGATACGAGCAGTACTTC. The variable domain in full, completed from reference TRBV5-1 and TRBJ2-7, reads KAGVTQTPRYLIKTRGQQVTLSCSPISGHRSVSWYQQTPGQGLQFLFEYFSETQRNKGNFPGRFSGRQFSNSRSEMNVSTLELGDSALYLCASSLAGTRYEQYFGPGTRLTVT.

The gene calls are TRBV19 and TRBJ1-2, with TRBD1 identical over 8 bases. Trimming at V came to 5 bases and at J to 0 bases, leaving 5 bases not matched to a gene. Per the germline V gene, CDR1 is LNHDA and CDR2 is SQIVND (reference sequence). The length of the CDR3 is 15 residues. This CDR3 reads CASSQGAKSNYGYTF. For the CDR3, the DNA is TGTGCCAGTAGTCAGGGGGCTAAGTCTAACTATGGCTACACCTTC. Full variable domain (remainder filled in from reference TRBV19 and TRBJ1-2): DGGITQSPKYLFRKEGQNVTLSCEQNLNHDAMYWYRQDPGQGLRLIYYSQIVNDFQKGDIAEGYSVSREKKESFPLTVTSAQKNPTAFYLCASSQGAKSNYGYTFGSGTRLTVV.

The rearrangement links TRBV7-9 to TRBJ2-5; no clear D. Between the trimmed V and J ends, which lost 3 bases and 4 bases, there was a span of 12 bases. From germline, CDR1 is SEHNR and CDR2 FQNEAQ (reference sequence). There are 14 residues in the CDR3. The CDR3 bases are TGTGCCAGCAGCTTGTCGGTTTTTCTAGAGACCCAGTACTTC. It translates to CASSLSVFLETQYF. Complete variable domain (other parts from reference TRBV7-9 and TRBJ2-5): DTGVSQNPRHKITKRGQNVTFRCDPISEHNRLYWYRQTLGQGPEFLTYFQNEAQLEKSRLLSDRFSAERPKGSFSTLEIQRTEQGDSAMYLCASSLSVFLETQYFGPGTRLLVL.

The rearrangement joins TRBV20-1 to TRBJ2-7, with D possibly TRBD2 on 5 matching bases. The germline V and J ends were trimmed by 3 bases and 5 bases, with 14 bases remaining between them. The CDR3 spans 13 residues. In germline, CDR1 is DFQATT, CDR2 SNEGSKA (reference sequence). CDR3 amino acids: CSARVMGRNEQYF. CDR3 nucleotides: TGCAGTGCTAGGGTTATGGGGAGAAACGAGCAGTACTTC.

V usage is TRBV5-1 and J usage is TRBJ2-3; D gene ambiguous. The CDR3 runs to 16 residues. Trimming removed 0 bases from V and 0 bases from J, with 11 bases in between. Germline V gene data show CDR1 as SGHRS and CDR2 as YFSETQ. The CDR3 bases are TGCGCCAGCAGCTTGGGTCTTCCTCCTAGCACAGATACGCAGTATTTT. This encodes CASSLGLPPSTDTQYF.